This section outlines one T cell receptor (beta chain) sequence together with its context. Antigen specificity is unknown. Per the germline V gene, CDR1 is MGHDK and CDR2 is SYGVNS. The CDR3 runs to 12 residues. The V gene lost 5 bases and the J gene lost 2 bases, with 7 bases spanning the gap. This entry belongs to a study of T cell repertoires in cytomegalovirus infection. Across the study: CMV infection together with matching HLA type was indicated by public TCR beta signatures.

TCRdb used MiXCR to reprocess the reads, holding one entry per CDR3 protein. This sample has roughly 120,000 distinct CDR3 sequences, with about 32% found just once. Study outcomes and limitations: Identification of carriers of CMV plus the relevant HLA was performed using cumulative public TCR beta family frequency. The ex vivo response showed dominance by HLA-C-restricted CMV-specific TCR beta clonotypes.

The V and J genes are TRBV25-1 and TRBJ2-7; D is possibly TRBD2 (6 bases). This material consisted of CD8+ T cells from cultured PBMCs, taken from culture after CMV antigen stimulation. The receptor's source is a human donor in good health (CMV status not recorded). Some clones in this sample may be carry-over from other donors' samples. The CDR3 reads CASSSGPYEQYF. Here the CDR3 DNA reads TGTGCCAGCAGTAGCGGGCCCTACGAGCAGTACTTC.